This TCR beta chain came from a study of a mutant IDH1 vaccine in newly diagnosed glioma. Study outcomes and limitations: Vaccination induced immune responses in over 85% of patients.

A note on this clone: The antigen remains undetermined.

Time point: baseline, week 1 (first vaccination visit). The sample's treatment: pre-vaccination baseline after standard-of-care therapy. The data were produced by immunoSEQ multiplex PCR, yet TCRdb's version contains in-frame clones alone and is incomplete. The sample lists 95,000 to 100,000 clones; 70% to 90% were seen once. With V trimmed by 3 bases and J by 7 bases, 2 bases remained unmatched. This CDR3 has 13 residues. Germline CDR1 MNHEY, CDR2 SMNVEV (reference sequence). The TCR comes from a woman aged 45-59 years with glioma. This chain connects TRBV27 to TRBJ2-1, with 8 positions matching TRBD2. The sequencing used PBMCs, collected from a glioma patient treated with radiotherapy, temozolomide or both. CDR3: CASSFGTSNEQFF. The CDR3 DNA is TGTGCCAGCAGTTTCGGGACTAGTAATGAGCAGTTCTTC.